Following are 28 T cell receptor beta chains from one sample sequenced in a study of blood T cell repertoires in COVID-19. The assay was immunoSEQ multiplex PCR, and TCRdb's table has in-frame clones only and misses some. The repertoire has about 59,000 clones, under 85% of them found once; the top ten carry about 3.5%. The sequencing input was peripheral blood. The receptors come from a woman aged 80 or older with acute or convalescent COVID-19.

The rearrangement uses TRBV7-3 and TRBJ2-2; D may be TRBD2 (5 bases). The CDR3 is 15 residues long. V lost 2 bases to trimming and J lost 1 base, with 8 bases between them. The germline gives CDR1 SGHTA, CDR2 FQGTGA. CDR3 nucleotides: TGTGCCAGCAGCTTAGCGGGCCTGAACACCGGGGAGCTGTTTTTT. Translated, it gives CASSLAGLNTGELFF.

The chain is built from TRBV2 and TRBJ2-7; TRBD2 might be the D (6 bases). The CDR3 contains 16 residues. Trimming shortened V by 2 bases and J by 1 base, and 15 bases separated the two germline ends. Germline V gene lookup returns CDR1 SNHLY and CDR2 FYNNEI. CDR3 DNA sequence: TGTGCCAGCAGTGAAAGTTTCTCGGGAGAGTCCTACGAGCAGTACTTC. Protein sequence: CASSESFSGESYEQYF. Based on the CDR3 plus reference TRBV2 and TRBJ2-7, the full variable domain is EPEVTQTPSHQVTQMGQEVILRCVPISNHLYFYWYRQILGQKVEFLVSFYNNEISEKSEIFDDQFSVERPDGSNFTLKIRSTKLEDSAMYFCASSESFSGESYEQYFGPGTRLTVT.

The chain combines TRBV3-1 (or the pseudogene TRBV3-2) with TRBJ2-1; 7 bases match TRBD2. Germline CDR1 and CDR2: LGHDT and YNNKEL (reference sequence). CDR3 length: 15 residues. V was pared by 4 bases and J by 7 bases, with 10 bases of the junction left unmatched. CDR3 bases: TGTGCCAGCAGCCCTAGCGGAATTGGTAGTAATGAGCAGTTCTTC. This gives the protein CASSPSGIGSNEQFF.

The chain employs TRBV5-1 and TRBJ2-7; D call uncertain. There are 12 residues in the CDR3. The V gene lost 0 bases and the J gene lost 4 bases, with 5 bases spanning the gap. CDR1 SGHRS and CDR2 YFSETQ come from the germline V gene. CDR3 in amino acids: CASSLDLYEQYF. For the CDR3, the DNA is TGCGCCAGCAGCTTGGACTTATACGAGCAGTACTTC.

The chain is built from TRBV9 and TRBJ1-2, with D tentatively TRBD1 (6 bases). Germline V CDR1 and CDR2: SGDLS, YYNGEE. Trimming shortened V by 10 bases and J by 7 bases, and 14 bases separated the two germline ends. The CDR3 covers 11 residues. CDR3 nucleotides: TGTGCCCGCGGGGGGGGCGGTGGCTACACCTTC. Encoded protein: CARGGGGGYTF.

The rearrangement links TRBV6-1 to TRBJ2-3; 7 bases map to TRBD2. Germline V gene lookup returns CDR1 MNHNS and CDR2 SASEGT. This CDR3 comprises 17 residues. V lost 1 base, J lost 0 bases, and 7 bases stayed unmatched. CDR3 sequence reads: CASSEEGRATSTDTQYF. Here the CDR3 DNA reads TGTGCCAGCAGTGAAGAGGGGAGGGCTACTAGCACAGATACGCAGTATTTT.

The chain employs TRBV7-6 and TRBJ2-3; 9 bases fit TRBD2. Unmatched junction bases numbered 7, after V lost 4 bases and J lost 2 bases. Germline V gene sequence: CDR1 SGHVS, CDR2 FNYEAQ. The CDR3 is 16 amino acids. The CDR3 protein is CASSSIRGGATDTQYF. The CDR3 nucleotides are TGTGCCAGCAGCTCTATTCGCGGGGGGGCCACAGATACGCAGTATTTT.

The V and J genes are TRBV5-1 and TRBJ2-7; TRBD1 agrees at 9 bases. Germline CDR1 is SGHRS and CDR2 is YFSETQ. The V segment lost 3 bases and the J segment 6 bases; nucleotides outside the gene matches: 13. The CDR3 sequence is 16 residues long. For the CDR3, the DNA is TGCGCCAGCAGCTGGGGACCGGGACAGGGAAGGGGCGAGCAGTACTTC. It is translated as CASSWGPGQGRGEQYF.

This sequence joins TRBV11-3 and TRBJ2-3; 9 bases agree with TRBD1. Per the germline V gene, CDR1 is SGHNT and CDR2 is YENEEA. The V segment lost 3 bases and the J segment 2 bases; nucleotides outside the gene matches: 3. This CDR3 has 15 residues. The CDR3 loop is CASSLGQGITDTQYF. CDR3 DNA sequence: TGTGCCAGCAGCTTGGGACAGGGAATCACAGATACGCAGTATTTT. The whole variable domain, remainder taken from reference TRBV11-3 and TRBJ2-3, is EAGVVQSPRYKIIEKKQPVAFWCNPISGHNTLYWYLQNLGQGPELLIRYENEEAVDDSQLPKDRFSAERLKGVDSTLKIQPAELGDSAVYLCASSLGQGITDTQYFGPGTRLTVL.

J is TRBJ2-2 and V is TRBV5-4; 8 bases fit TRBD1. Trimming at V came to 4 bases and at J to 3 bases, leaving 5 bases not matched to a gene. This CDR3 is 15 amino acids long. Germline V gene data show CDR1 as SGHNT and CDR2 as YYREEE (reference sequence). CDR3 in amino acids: CASSGTGGDTGELFF. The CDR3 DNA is TGTGCCAGCAGCGGCACAGGGGGAGACACCGGGGAGCTGTTTTTT.

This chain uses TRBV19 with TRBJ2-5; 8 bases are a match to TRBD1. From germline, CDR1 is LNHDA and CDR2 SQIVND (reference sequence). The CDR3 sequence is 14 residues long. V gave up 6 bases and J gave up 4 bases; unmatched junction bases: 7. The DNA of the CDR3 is TGTGCCAGTAGCCCTACAGGGGGAGGAGAGACCCAGTACTTC. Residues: CASSPTGGGETQYF.

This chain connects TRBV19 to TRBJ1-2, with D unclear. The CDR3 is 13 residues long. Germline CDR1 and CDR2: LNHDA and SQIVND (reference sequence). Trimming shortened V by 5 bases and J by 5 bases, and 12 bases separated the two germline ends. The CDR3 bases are TGTGCCAGTAGTCCGACGGGGAGATATGGCTACACCTTC. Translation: CASSPTGRYGYTF.

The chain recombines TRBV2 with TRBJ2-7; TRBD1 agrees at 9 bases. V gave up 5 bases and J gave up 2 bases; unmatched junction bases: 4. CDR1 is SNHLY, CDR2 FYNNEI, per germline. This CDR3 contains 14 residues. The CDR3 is CASSRDRVAYEQYF. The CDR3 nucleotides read TGTGCCAGCAGTCGGGACAGGGTCGCCTACGAGCAGTACTTC.

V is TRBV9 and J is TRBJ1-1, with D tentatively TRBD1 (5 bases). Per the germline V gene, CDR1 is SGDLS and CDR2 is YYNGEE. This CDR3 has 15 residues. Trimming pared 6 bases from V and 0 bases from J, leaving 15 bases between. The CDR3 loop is CASTVGGILNTEAFF. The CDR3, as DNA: TGTGCCAGCACGGTGGGGGGTATCCTGAACACTGAAGCTTTCTTT.

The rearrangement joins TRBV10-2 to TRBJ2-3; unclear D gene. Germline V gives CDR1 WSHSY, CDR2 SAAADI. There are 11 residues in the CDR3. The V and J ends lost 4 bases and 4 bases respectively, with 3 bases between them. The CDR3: CASSAADTQYF. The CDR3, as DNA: TGCGCCAGCAGTGCGGCAGATACGCAGTATTTT.

The CDR3 DNA reads TGTGCCAGCAGCGTTCGACCGGAGCCGAACACTGAAGCTTTCTTT. This codes for CASSVRPEPNTEAFF. The chain is built from TRBV9 and TRBJ1-1; D remains unclear. There are 15 residues in the CDR3. Trimming took off 2 bases at V and 1 base at J, with 12 bases between the two ends. Germline values: CDR1 SGDLS, CDR2 YYNGEE.

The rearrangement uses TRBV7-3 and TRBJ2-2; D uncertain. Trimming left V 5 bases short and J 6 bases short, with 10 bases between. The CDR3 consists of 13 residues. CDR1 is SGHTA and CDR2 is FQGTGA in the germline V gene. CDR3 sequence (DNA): TGTGCCAGCAGCCTCGACTCACCCGGGGAGCTGTTTTTT. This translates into CASSLDSPGELFF.

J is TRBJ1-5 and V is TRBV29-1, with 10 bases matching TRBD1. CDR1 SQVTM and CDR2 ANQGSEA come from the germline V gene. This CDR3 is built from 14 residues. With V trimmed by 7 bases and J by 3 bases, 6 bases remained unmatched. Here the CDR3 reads CSAGTGVVNQPQHF. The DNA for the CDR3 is TGCAGCGCCGGGACAGGGGTGGTCAATCAGCCCCAGCATTTT.

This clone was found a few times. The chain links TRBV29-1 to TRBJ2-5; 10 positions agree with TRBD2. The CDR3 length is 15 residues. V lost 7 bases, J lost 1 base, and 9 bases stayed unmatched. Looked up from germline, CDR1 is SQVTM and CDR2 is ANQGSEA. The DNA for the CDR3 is TGCAGCGGGACACCTAGCGGGGGAGTCCAAGAGACCCAGTACTTC. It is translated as CSGTPSGGVQETQYF.

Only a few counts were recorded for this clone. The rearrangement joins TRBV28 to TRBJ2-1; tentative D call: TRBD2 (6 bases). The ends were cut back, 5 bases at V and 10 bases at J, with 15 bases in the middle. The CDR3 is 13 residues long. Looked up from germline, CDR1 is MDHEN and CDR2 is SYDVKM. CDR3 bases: TGTGCCAGCAGTCCTAGGACTATTTACGAGCAGTTCTTC. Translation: CASSPRTIYEQFF.

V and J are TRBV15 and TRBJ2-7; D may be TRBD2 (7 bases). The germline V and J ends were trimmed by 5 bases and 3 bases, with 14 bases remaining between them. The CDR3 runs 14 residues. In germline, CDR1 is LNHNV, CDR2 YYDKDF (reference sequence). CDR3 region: CATSDRTRSYEQYF. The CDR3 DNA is TGTGCCACCAGCGACAGGACTAGGAGCTACGAGCAGTACTTC.

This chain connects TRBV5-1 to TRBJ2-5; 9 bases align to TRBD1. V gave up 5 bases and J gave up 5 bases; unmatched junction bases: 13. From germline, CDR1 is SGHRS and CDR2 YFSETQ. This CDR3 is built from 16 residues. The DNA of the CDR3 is TGCGCCAGCAGTTATCCCGGGACAGGGAATCAGGAGACCCAGTACTTC. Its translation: CASSYPGTGNQETQYF.

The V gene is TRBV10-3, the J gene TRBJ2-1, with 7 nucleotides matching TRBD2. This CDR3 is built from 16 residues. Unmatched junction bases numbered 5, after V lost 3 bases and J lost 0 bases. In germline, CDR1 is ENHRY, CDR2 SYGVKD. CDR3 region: CAISDQGTTSYNEQFF. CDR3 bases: TGTGCCATCAGTGACCAAGGGACTACCTCCTACAATGAGCAGTTCTTC.

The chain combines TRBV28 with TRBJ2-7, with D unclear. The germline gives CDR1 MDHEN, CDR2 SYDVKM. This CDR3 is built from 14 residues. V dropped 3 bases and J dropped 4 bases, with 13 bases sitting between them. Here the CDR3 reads CASSLVSSPYEQYF. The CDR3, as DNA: TGTGCCAGCAGTTTGGTGAGCTCGCCTTACGAGCAGTACTTC.

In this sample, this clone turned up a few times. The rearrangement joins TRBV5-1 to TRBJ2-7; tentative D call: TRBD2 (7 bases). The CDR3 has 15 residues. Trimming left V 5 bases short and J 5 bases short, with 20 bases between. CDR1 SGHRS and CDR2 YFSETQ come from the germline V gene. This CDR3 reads CASSIMGGGFNEQYF. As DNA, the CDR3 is TGCGCCAGCAGTATTATGGGCGGGGGCTTTAACGAGCAGTACTTC.

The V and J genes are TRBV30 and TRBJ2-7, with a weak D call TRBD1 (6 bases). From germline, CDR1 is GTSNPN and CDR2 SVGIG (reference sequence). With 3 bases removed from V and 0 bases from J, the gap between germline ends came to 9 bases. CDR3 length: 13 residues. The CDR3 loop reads CAWRGTPSYEQYF. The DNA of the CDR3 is TGTGCCTGGAGGGGGACACCCTCCTACGAGCAGTACTTC.

CDR3 DNA sequence: TGTGCCAGCAGCCAAGTACTACAGGGGGCCTATGGCTACACCTTC. Translated, it gives CASSQVLQGAYGYTF. This sequence joins TRBV3-1 (or the pseudogene TRBV3-2) and TRBJ1-2; TRBD1 agrees at 9 bases. The germline CDR1 and CDR2 sequences are LGHDT and YNNKEL (reference sequence). Unmatched junction bases numbered 4, after V lost 1 base and J lost 4 bases. CDR3 length: 15 residues.

CDR3 DNA sequence: TGTGCCAGCAGTGAACTAGCGGGAGGGAGAGAGCAGTACTTC. This translates into CASSELAGGREQYF. This chain links TRBV2 with TRBJ2-7; the match to TRBD2 covers 12 bases. Germline-derived CDR1 and CDR2 are SNHLY and FYNNEI. The CDR3 totals 14 residues. Trimming cost V 2 bases and J 7 bases; bases outside gene matches: 3.